This TCR beta chain stems from a study of blood T cell repertoires in COVID-19. Study summary: Whether acute or convalescent, the COVID-19 samples came from the United States, Italy and Spain.

The Seattle site enrolled patients during active infection and followed them longitudinally. The protocol was immunoSEQ multiplex PCR, while the TCRdb copy is restricted to in-frame clones and leaves out a portion. The sample has about 170,000 clones; around 90% are singletons. CDR3 size: 17 residues. V was pared by 4 bases and J by 3 bases, with 9 bases of the junction left unmatched. CDR1 and CDR2 (germline): MNHNS, SASEGT. This rearrangement joins TRBV6-1 to TRBJ2-2, with 9 positions matching TRBD1. This sequence originates from a woman at least 80 years old with COVID-19, enrolled during active disease. Sequenced sample: peripheral blood. DNA of the CDR3: TGTGCCAGCAGTGTTCGCGGGACAGGGAGGGACACCGGGGAGCTGTTTTTT. This sequence encodes CASSVRGTGRDTGELFF.